Following are 16 T cell receptor beta chains from one sample sequenced in a study of T-cell reconstitution after alpha-beta-depleted transplantation in children. Unique molecular identifiers tagged the TCRbeta library. Via MiXCR, TCRdb re-called the PCR reads, giving one row per CDR3 protein. The sample gives roughly 500,000 distinct CDR3 sequences, about 12% of which show up once; around 6.1% is in the top ten. The sample was PBMCs from the stem cell graft donor, taken from the stem cell graft. All receptors come from a human donor who donated a stem cell graft to a child with combined immunodeficiency.

This chain joins TRBV7-2 and TRBJ2-1, with 10 bases fitting TRBD2. The CDR3 sequence is 15 residues long. Germline lookup yields CDR1 SGHTA and CDR2 FQGNSA. J lost 5 bases, V lost 5 bases, and 6 bases had no gene match. The chain's CDR3 is CASSLTSGANNEQFF. The CDR3 coding sequence is TGTGCCAGCAGCCTAACTAGCGGGGCTAACAATGAGCAGTTCTTC.

CDR3: CASSATGTLSGANVLTF. CDR3 sequence (DNA): TGTGCCAGCAGTGCGACAGGGACTCTCTCTGGGGCCAACGTCCTGACTTTC. V gene TRBV2 combines with J gene TRBJ2-6; the D gene is possibly TRBD1 (7 bases). CDR3 length equals 17 residues. Germline V CDR1 and CDR2: SNHLY, FYNNEI. Trimming cost V 4 bases and J 0 bases, with 13 bases left between them.

The chain links TRBV6-2 or TRBV6-3 to TRBJ2-7; D is perhaps TRBD2 (5 bases). Germline loops: CDR1 MNHEY, CDR2 SVGEGT. V was cut by 7 bases and J by 2 bases, with 9 bases left in between. The length of the CDR3 is 12 residues. CDR3: CASTPGTYEQYF. The CDR3 bases are TGTGCCAGCACCCCGGGAACCTACGAGCAGTACTTC.

The chain links TRBV12-3 or TRBV12-4 to TRBJ2-2; 10 nucleotides agree with TRBD2. Trimming took 5 bases from V and 2 from J; bases not matched to a gene: 5. The length of the CDR3 is 16 residues. The CDR3 loop is CASSGGTSVNTGELFF. CDR3 sequence (DNA): TGTGCCAGCAGTGGGGGGACTAGCGTCAACACCGGGGAGCTGTTTTTT.

This clonotype was picked up a small number of times. The chain carries TRBV4-1 and TRBJ2-2; D ambiguous. Germline V gene data show CDR1 as MGHRA and CDR2 as YSYEKL. V was shortened by 4 bases and J by 4 bases, with 7 bases between the two germline ends. The CDR3 is 13 amino acids. The CDR3 region has the DNA TGCGCCAGCAGCCCCCGGGTCACCGGGGAGCTGTTTTTT. Translating it yields CASSPRVTGELFF.

The chain links TRBV18 to TRBJ2-3, with a possible D match to TRBD2 (5 bases). V lost 3 bases, J lost 4 bases, and 11 bases lay in between. This CDR3 region has 14 residues. CDR1 and CDR2 (germline): KGHSH, LQKENI. The CDR3 DNA reads TGTGCCAGCTCACCGGTCCGGGAATCAGATACGCAGTATTTT. As protein: CASSPVRESDTQYF.

The CDR3 region has the DNA TGTGCCAGCAGCTTACCGCAGGGCACAGATACGCAGTATTTT. Protein sequence: CASSLPQGTDTQYF. V is TRBV11-2 and J is TRBJ2-3; D unresolved. Trimming left V 2 bases short and J 1 base short, with 7 bases between. Germline loops: CDR1 SGHAT, CDR2 FQNNGV. The CDR3 runs 14 residues.

This clonotype was found a few times. The rearrangement joins TRBV6-1 to TRBJ1-4; tentative D call: TRBD1 (5 bases). The CDR3 has 15 amino acids. CDR1 is MNHNS, CDR2 SASEGT, per germline. The V end lost 6 bases, the J end lost 3 bases, and 14 bases lay between the germline ends. DNA of the CDR3: TGTGCCAGCAGGAAAACAGGATCATCTAATGAAAAACTGTTTTTT. It encodes CASRKTGSSNEKLFF.

V and J are TRBV24-1 and TRBJ2-5, with 9 positions matching TRBD1. Germline CDR1 reads KGHDR; CDR2 reads SFDVKD. The CDR3 has 16 amino acids. J lost 5 bases, V lost 3 bases, and 9 bases had no gene match. The CDR3 nucleotides read TGTGCCACCAGTGATACCGGGACAGGGCCCTGGGAGACCCAGTACTTC. Translating gives CATSDTGTGPWETQYF.

This clonotype was observed a handful of times. The V and J genes are TRBV11-2 and TRBJ2-1, with TRBD1 identical over 9 bases. Germline CDR1 SGHAT, CDR2 FQNNGV. The CDR3 is 19 residues long. The J segment lost 2 bases and the V segment lost 1 base, leaving 12 bases of the junction unmatched. The CDR3 here is CASSLGQGVRGSPYNEQFF. The CDR3 DNA reads TGTGCCAGCAGCTTAGGACAGGGGGTCAGGGGGAGTCCCTACAATGAGCAGTTCTTC.

This clonotype was recorded a few times. The CDR3 here is CASSRSTGANVLTF. The CDR3 coding sequence is TGTGCCAGCAGCCGAAGTACTGGGGCCAACGTCCTGACTTTC. The chain couples TRBV14 to TRBJ2-6, with unresolved D. V lost 4 bases and J 2 bases, leaving 6 bases between the germline ends. Germline CDR1 SGHDN, CDR2 FVKESK. The CDR3 totals 14 residues.

This clonotype has ten or more counts. The V and J genes are TRBV12-3 or TRBV12-4 and TRBJ2-1; D gene unclear. Trimming left V 8 bases short and J 4 bases short, with 3 bases between. This CDR3 has 10 amino acids. CDR3 region: CASGYNEQFF. The CDR3 region has the DNA TGTGCCAGCGGTTACAATGAGCAGTTCTTC.

This sequence joins TRBV7-3 and TRBJ2-3; D not certain. Germline lookup yields CDR1 SGHTA and CDR2 FQGTGA. This CDR3 is 14 amino acids long. V was cut by 5 bases and J by 2 bases, with 11 bases left in between. The CDR3 loop is CASSPRTHTDTQYF. CDR3 sequence (DNA): TGTGCCAGCAGCCCCCGGACCCACACAGATACGCAGTATTTT.

The chain employs TRBV12-3 or TRBV12-4 and TRBJ1-2; possible D gene TRBD1, 5 bases. CDR3 length equals 14 residues. V lost 1 base and J lost 9, with 15 bases in between. CDR3 sequence: CASSLVGQGSRYTF. The CDR3 DNA reads TGTGCCAGCAGTTTAGTTGGCCAGGGCAGTCGCTACACCTTC.

The rearrangement joins TRBV4-1 to TRBJ2-7, with D possibly being TRBD1 (5 bases). Germline values: CDR1 MGHRA, CDR2 YSYEKL. Trimming removed 1 base at V and 4 bases at J, with 17 bases between. The CDR3 has 16 amino acids. DNA of the CDR3: TGCGCCAGCAGCCAAGTTGGAACAGACAGTGGGTACGAGCAGTACTTC. This sequence encodes CASSQVGTDSGYEQYF.

Only a few counts were recorded for this clonotype. This may be a read error: a much more frequent sequence differs by one nucleotide. This rearrangement joins TRBV12-3 or TRBV12-4 to TRBJ2-5; 7 bases agree with TRBD1. CDR3 size: 15 residues. CDR3 in DNA: TGTGTCAGCAATATTCACAGGGGTGGGCAAGAGACCCAGTACTTC. Its protein product is CVSNIHRGGQETQYF.